This is a list of T cell receptor beta chains from one sample in a study of regulatory T cells in long-lasting Graves disease. TCRdb reprocessed the multiplex PCR reads with MiXCR, giving one entry per CDR3 protein. This table holds around 430,000 distinct CDR3 sequences, roughly 22% found once. The source material was peripheral blood mononuclear cells (PBMCs), sampled when the disease was refractory, from a patient treated with antithyroid drugs. Receptors were obtained from a female donor with Graves disease. The CDR3 runs from the conserved cysteine through the conserved F or W. D genes are given only for firm matches. A row's size may be missing; if present it is once, few, many or a size class.

J gene	V gene	clone size	D gene	CDR3 protein	CDR3 DNA
TRBJ2-2	TRBV19	once	TRBD1	CATGTGDAGELFF	TGTGCCACAGGGACAGGGGACGCCGGGGAGCTGTTTTTT
TRBJ1-2	TRBV6-4	NA	TRBD1	CASSTGTGRKICKNYGYTF	TGTGCCAGCAGTACTGGGACAGGGCGCAAGATTTGTAAAAACTATGGCTACACCTTC
TRBJ2-7	TRBV6-1	many	TRBD2	CASSEDRTSGMTGEQYF	TGTGCCAGCAGTGAAGACCGGACTAGCGGGATGACGGGCGAGCAGTACTTC
TRBJ2-5	TRBV5-4	NA	NA	CASSSAFTGSQETQYF	TGTGCCAGCAGCTCGGCCTTTACAGGGTCCCAAGAGACCCAGTACTTC
TRBJ1-4	TRBV5-1	NA	NA	CASKEGLNEKLFF	TGCGCCAGCAAGGAGGGACTTAATGAAAAACTGTTTTTT
TRBJ2-5	TRBV5-4	few	TRBD1	CASSLGTGGKTQYF	TGTGCCAGCAGCTTGGGAACAGGGGGAAAGACCCAGTACTTC
TRBJ2-7	TRBV5-1	few	TRBD2	CASSLIGNQRGAYEQYF	TGCGCCAGCAGCTTAATTGGTAACCAGCGGGGAGCCTACGAGCAGTACTTC
TRBJ1-1	TRBV6-5	NA	NA	CASSYQGEHTEAFF	TGTGCCAGCAGTTACCAGGGAGAGCACACTGAAGCTTTCTTT
TRBJ2-2	TRBV11-3	NA	TRBD1	CASSPSGTGGISTGELFF	TGTGCCAGCAGCCCATCCGGGACAGGGGGCATTAGCACCGGGGAGCTGTTTTTT
TRBJ1-2	TRBV9	NA	NA	CASSRTPESSYGYTF	TGTGCCAGCAGCCGCACACCTGAAAGTTCGTATGGCTACACCTTC
TRBJ1-1	TRBV19	few	NA	CASSIVSGNTEAFF	TGTGCCAGTAGTATAGTCTCCGGGAACACTGAAGCTTTCTTT
TRBJ2-1	TRBV2	once	NA	CASRGPALRNFNEQFF	TGTGCCAGCAGAGGACCGGCGTTGCGGAACTTCAATGAGCAGTTCTTC
TRBJ1-1	TRBV6-1	many	NA	CASRPLGEDTEAFF	TGTGCCAGCAGACCCCTCGGAGAGGACACTGAAGCTTTCTTT
TRBJ1-1	TRBV4-2	NA	NA	CASSQEPGFFTEAFF	TGTGCCAGCAGCCAAGAGCCTGGGTTTTTCACTGAAGCTTTCTTT
TRBJ2-6	TRBV2	many	NA	CASRKTTASGANVLTF	TGTGCCAGCAGGAAAACGACAGCGTCTGGGGCCAACGTCCTGACTTTC
TRBJ1-4	TRBV19	NA	NA	CASSGVRRLATNEKLFF	TGTGCCAGTAGCGGCGTCAGGAGACTTGCAACTAATGAAAAACTGTTTTTT
TRBJ1-2	TRBV11-2	many	NA	CASTVLTAVVYGYTF	TGTGCCAGCACCGTCTTGACGGCAGTAGTCTATGGCTACACCTTC
TRBJ1-5	TRBV15	many	NA	CATSRARSSNQPQHF	TGTGCCACCAGCAGAGCGAGGAGTAGCAATCAGCCCCAGCATTTT
TRBJ2-2	TRBV25-1	NA	TRBD1	CASTMTGGTGELFF	TGTGCCAGCACCATGACAGGGGGAACCGGGGAGCTGTTTTTT
TRBJ2-5	TRBV27	few	NA	CASSFREGETQYF	TGTGCCAGCAGTTTTCGAGAGGGAGAGACCCAGTACTTC
TRBJ2-2	TRBV20-1	few	NA	CSAAGTANTGELFF	TGCAGTGCGGCCGGGACTGCGAACACCGGGGAGCTGTTTTTT
TRBJ2-7	TRBV5-1	many	TRBD2	CASSLVAGASYEQYF	TGTGCCAGCAGCTTAGTTGCGGGAGCGAGTTACGAGCAGTACTTC
TRBJ2-7	TRBV7-2	few	NA	CASSANQGGVQYF	TGTGCCAGCAGCGCAAATCAGGGGGGAGTGCAGTACTTC
TRBJ2-2	TRBV12-3/TRBV12-4	NA	NA	CASSGEAPNTGELFF	TGTGCCAGCTCGGGAGAGGCACCCAACACCGGGGAGCTGTTTTTT
TRBJ2-5	TRBV5-5	NA	NA	CASSLLRALQETQYF	TGTGCCAGCAGCTTATTGAGGGCCCTGCAAGAGACCCAGTACTTC
TRBJ1-3	TRBV7-2	few	NA	CASSYSGEAAGNTIYF	TGTGCCAGCAGCTATTCCGGGGAGGCGGCTGGAAACACCATATATTTT
TRBJ2-5	TRBV25-1	few	NA	CASSELWGNWETQYF	TGTGCCAGCAGTGAATTATGGGGGAACTGGGAGACCCAGTACTTC
TRBJ1-4	TRBV19	NA	NA	CASSTTGYGNEKLFF	TGTGCCAGTAGTACAACAGGGTATGGGAATGAAAAACTGTTTTTT
TRBJ2-2	TRBV11-1	many	NA	CASSLGVITGELFF	TGTGCCAGCAGCTTGGGTGTTATTACCGGGGAGCTGTTTTTT
TRBJ2-7	TRBV19	few	NA	CASSMSGEDYYEQYF	TGTGCCAGTAGTATGTCTGGTGAGGATTACTACGAGCAGTACTTC
TRBJ1-5	TRBV29-1	few	NA	CSPVRGQPQHF	TGCAGCCCCGTGCGGGGACAGCCCCAGCATTTT
TRBJ1-2	TRBV6-2/TRBV6-3	many	TRBD1	CASSYSNRRGDYGYTF	TGTGCCAGCAGTTACTCGAACCGCAGGGGGGACTATGGCTACACCTTC
TRBJ2-2	TRBV27	few	NA	CASSLSYSNTGELFF	TGTGCCAGCAGTTTATCTTATTCGAACACCGGGGAGCTGTTTTTT
TRBJ1-5	TRBV6-5	few	NA	CASSYSQGSNQPQHF	TGTGCCAGCAGTTACTCTCAGGGTTCCAATCAGCCCCAGCATTTT
TRBJ1-2	TRBV20-1	few	NA	CSARVPGDPGYTF	TGCAGTGCTAGAGTGCCAGGGGATCCTGGCTACACCTTC
TRBJ1-1	TRBV20-1	NA	NA	CSAPPGLGGTEAFF	TGCAGTGCTCCGCCGGGACTTGGAGGGACTGAAGCTTTCTTT
TRBJ1-4	TRBV10-3	NA	NA	CAISESRGVNEKLFF	TGTGCCATCAGTGAGTCGAGGGGGGTTAATGAAAAACTGTTTTTT
TRBJ2-5	TRBV19	few	TRBD2	CASRTSGRGTETQYF	TGTGCCAGTAGGACTAGCGGGAGGGGGACGGAGACCCAGTACTTC
TRBJ1-2	TRBV28	NA	NA	CASSPGLYGYTF	TGTGCCAGCAGTCCAGGCCTCTATGGCTACACCTTC
TRBJ2-7	TRBV2	many	TRBD2	CVSSRDYVSYEQYF	TGTGTCAGCAGTCGGGACTACGTCTCCTACGAGCAGTACTTC